One and the same sample provided the 19 T cell receptor beta chains below, sequenced in a study of cytomegalovirus exposure and HLA in healthy donors. The PCR ran on 60 Vbeta and 13 Jbeta primers. The assay was immunoSEQ multiplex PCR, and TCRdb's table has in-frame clones only and misses some. The top ten hold 3% to 3.5% of the sample, which has around 77,000 clones, approximately 80% seen once. The sequencing input was PBMCs. Receptors originate from a middle-aged man in good health and CMV-seronegative.

The V and J genes are TRBV5-4 and TRBJ1-2; D gene uncertain. The CDR3 is 16 residues long. The germline CDR1 and CDR2 sequences are SGHNT and YYREEE (reference sequence). Trimming removed 4 bases at V and 4 bases at J, with 20 bases between. CDR3 amino acids: CASSQASVLPSYGYTF. The CDR3 DNA reads TGTGCCAGCAGCCAAGCCTCGGTACTCCCGAGCTATGGCTACACCTTC.

Comments on this clone: A read error may produce the germline difference seen at one junction end. The chain carries TRBV6-1 and TRBJ1-1, with a tentative D call TRBD1 (5 bases). CDR1 and CDR2 (germline): MNHNS, SASEGT. CDR3 length equals 15 residues. CDR3 residues: CSSSETGQGGTEAFF. The CDR3 DNA reads as TGTTCCAGCAGTGAAACGGGCCAGGGCGGAACTGAAGCTTTCTTT.

This sequence joins TRBV28 and TRBJ2-2; 9 bases agree with TRBD1. Losses at the gene ends were 9 bases for V and 4 bases for J; bases not matched to a gene: 6. From germline, CDR1 is MDHEN and CDR2 SYDVKM. The length of the CDR3 is 14 residues. The DNA of the CDR3 is TGTGCCAGTCAACCGGGACAGGGCACCGGGGAGCTGTTTTTT. This codes for CASQPGQGTGELFF.

The chain couples TRBV7-3 to TRBJ2-2, with D possibly TRBD1 on 6 matching bases. The CDR3 totals 13 residues. Trimming stripped 3 bases from V and 4 bases from J, with 6 bases between. The V gene's germline CDR1 is SGHTA and CDR2 FQGTGA. The CDR3 nucleotides are TGTGCCAGCAGCTTGACAGGCACCGGGGAGCTGTTTTTT. This sequence encodes CASSLTGTGELFF.

The chain combines TRBV9 with TRBJ1-2, with TRBD1 matching over 8 bases. The CDR3 spans 15 residues. Looked up from germline, CDR1 is SGDLS and CDR2 is YYNGEE. The J segment lost 2 bases and the V segment lost 4 bases, leaving 7 bases of the junction unmatched. The CDR3 loop is CASSIRTGSNYGYTF. The CDR3 nucleotides read TGTGCCAGCAGCATCCGGACAGGGTCAAACTATGGCTACACCTTC. Together with reference TRBV9 and TRBJ1-2, the CDR3 gives the full variable domain: DSGVTQTPKHLITATGQRVTLRCSPRSGDLSVYWYQQSLDQGLQFLIQYYNGEERAKGNILERFSAQQFPDLHSELNLSSLELGDSALYFCASSIRTGSNYGYTFGSGTRLTVV.

This clone was counted a few times. The chain is built from TRBV19 and TRBJ1-3; tentatively, D is TRBD1 (5 bases). Deletions cut 3 bases from V and 7 bases from J, with 13 bases between. Germline lookup yields CDR1 LNHDA and CDR2 SQIVND (reference sequence). This CDR3 has 14 amino acids. The CDR3 sequence is CASSMNRFGNTIYF. The CDR3 region has the DNA TGTGCCAGTAGTATGAACAGGTTCGGGAACACCATATATTTT.

The chain carries TRBV19 and TRBJ1-6, with 7 bases aligning to TRBD1. The CDR3 sequence is 15 residues long. V was clipped by 8 bases and J by 4 bases; unmatched bases: 8. Germline V lookup: CDR1 LNHDA, CDR2 SQIVND (reference sequence). CDR3 protein: CASAGGGTYNSPLHF. The CDR3 nucleotides are TGTGCCAGTGCAGGAGGGGGCACTTATAATTCACCCCTCCACTTT.

This clone was detected a few times. Other DNA sequences in the sample encode the same CDR3. This chain joins TRBV7-9 and TRBJ1-5; D gene ambiguous. Trimming took off 0 bases at V and 7 bases at J, with 7 bases between the two ends. The germline V gene has CDR1 SEHNR and CDR2 FQNEAQ (reference sequence). This CDR3 is built from 13 residues. CDR3 bases: TGTGCCAGCAGCTTAGCAGGAGGCCAGCCCCAGCATTTT. Its protein product is CASSLAGGQPQHF.

V usage is TRBV10-2 and J usage is TRBJ1-5; 7 nucleotides agree with TRBD1. This CDR3 has 12 amino acids. V lost 8 bases and J lost 5; bases outside the gene matches: 3. In germline, CDR1 is WSHSY, CDR2 SAAADI. Here the CDR3 reads CASGQDDQPQHF. CDR3 coding DNA: TGCGCCAGCGGACAGGACGATCAGCCCCAGCATTTT.

This chain links TRBV6-5 with TRBJ2-7; perhaps TRBD2 as D (7 bases). Looked up from germline, CDR1 is MNHEY and CDR2 is SVGAGI. Deletions cut 5 bases from V and 7 bases from J, with 18 bases between. This CDR3 region has 14 residues. The CDR3 nucleotides are TGTGCCAGCAGTCCCCAATCCGGGGGGCGGGAGCAGTACTTC. Encoded protein: CASSPQSGGREQYF.

The chain couples TRBV7-2 to TRBJ1-1; TRBD1 is a possible D gene (6 bases). V was cut by 3 bases and J by 0 bases, with 8 bases left in between. The CDR3 totals 14 residues. The germline gives CDR1 SGHTA, CDR2 FQGNSA. DNA of the CDR3: TGTGCCAGCAGCTTCCAGGGGATGAACACTGAAGCTTTCTTT. This sequence encodes CASSFQGMNTEAFF.

This clone was found a few times. J is TRBJ1-6 and V is TRBV6-5; TRBD1 matches 8 bases. Germline CDR1 MNHEY, CDR2 SVGAGI. V dropped 1 base and J dropped 11; count of bases not matched to a gene: 7. There are 15 residues in the CDR3. The chain's CDR3 is CASSYFRQGITPLHF. The CDR3 DNA is TGTGCCAGCAGTTACTTCCGACAGGGGATAACACCCCTCCACTTT.

The rearrangement uses TRBV7-2 and TRBJ2-1; 8 positions agree with TRBD2. Germline assignment: CDR1 SGHTA and CDR2 FQGNSA. The CDR3 length is 17 residues. With V trimmed by 3 bases and J by 7 bases, 14 bases remained unmatched. The CDR3 sequence is CASSFVSGGGRVNEQFF. DNA of the CDR3: TGTGCCAGCAGCTTTGTATCAGGCGGGGGGCGGGTAAATGAGCAGTTCTTC.

This chain joins TRBV5-6 and TRBJ1-6; 7 nucleotides align to TRBD1. CDR1 is SGHDT and CDR2 is YYEEEE in the germline V gene. V shed 1 base and J 6 bases; nucleotides not matched to a gene: 7. The CDR3 has 16 amino acids. DNA for the CDR3: TGTGCCAGCAGCTTGAGGAGGGGGCTCTTTAATTCACCCCTCCACTTT. Its translation: CASSLRRGLFNSPLHF.

The V and J genes are TRBV5-1 and TRBJ2-2, with TRBD1 matching over 7 bases. V was clipped by 4 bases and J by 5 bases; unmatched bases: 11. This CDR3 region has 16 residues. The germline V gene encodes CDR1 SGHRS and CDR2 YFSETQ. The CDR3 reads CASSGRPGQLTGELFF. The CDR3 DNA reads as TGCGCCAGCAGCGGAAGGCCGGGACAGTTAACCGGGGAGCTGTTTTTT.

The chain carries TRBV6-6 and TRBJ1-5, with TRBD1 as a possible D gene (6 bases). The CDR3 is 13 amino acids. The V gene's germline CDR1 is MNHNY and CDR2 SVGAGI (reference sequence). The ends were cut back, 6 bases at V and 2 bases at J, with 8 bases in the middle. The CDR3 DNA sequence: TGTGCCAGCAGCCGACAGGGCAATCAGCCCCAGCATTTT. Its translation is CASSRQGNQPQHF.

The chain employs TRBV7-2 and TRBJ2-5; 9 positions match TRBD2. Germline V lookup: CDR1 SGHTA, CDR2 FQGNSA. V lost 5 bases and J lost 11; bases outside the gene matches: 15. This CDR3 is built from 15 residues. The CDR3 protein is CASSRQIAGEGLQYF. The CDR3 coding sequence is TGTGCCAGCAGCCGACAGATAGCGGGGGAAGGTCTGCAGTACTTC. Full variable domain (missing parts from reference TRBV7-2 and TRBJ2-5): GAGVSQSPSNKVTEKGKDVELRCDPISGHTALYWYRQSLGQGLEFLIYFQGNSAPDKSGLPSDRFSAERTGGSVSTLTIQRTQQEDSAVYLCASSRQIAGEGLQYFGPGTRLLVL.

The chain couples TRBV28 to TRBJ1-5; maybe TRBD1 (5 bases). Trimming took off 3 bases at V and 9 bases at J, with 15 bases between the two ends. The germline V gene has CDR1 MDHEN and CDR2 SYDVKM. The CDR3 has 14 residues. In nucleotides, the CDR3 is TGTGCCAGCAGTTTTGGGGGAGGGCCAGCGCCCCAGCATTTT. Translating gives CASSFGGGPAPQHF.

V is TRBV11-1 and J is TRBJ2-5, with 8 bases aligning to TRBD1. The germline gives CDR1 SGHAT, CDR2 FQDESV (reference sequence). CDR3 size: 16 residues. V gave up 2 bases and J gave up 5 bases; unmatched junction bases: 10. This chain's CDR3 is CASSLQGQGRRETQYF. The CDR3 nucleotides read TGTGCCAGCAGCTTACAAGGACAGGGTAGAAGGGAGACCCAGTACTTC.